The sequence of this T cell receptor beta chain was determined in a study of cytomegalovirus exposure and HLA in healthy donors. This PCR relied on a set of 60 Vbeta primers and 13 Jbeta primers. The repertoire was sequenced with immunoSEQ multiplex PCR; TCRdb's copy has only in-frame clones and lacks some. The sample includes about 130,000 clones, over 60% of them seen just once. The CDR3 runs 14 residues. V was shortened by 6 bases and J by 3 bases, with 15 bases between the two germline ends. The germline CDR1 and CDR2 sequences are MDHEN and SYDVKM. The chain links TRBV28 to TRBJ2-7; D is possibly TRBD2 (5 bases). Source material: PBMCs. The TCR comes from a man aged 25 to 40 in good health and CMV-seronegative. The CDR3 nucleotides are TGTGCCAGCAGCCTAGACGGGGTAAACTACGAGCAGTACTTC. This codes for CASSLDGVNYEQYF.